This T cell receptor beta chain originates from a study of T cell clones after liver transplantation. Study-wide background: HCV positivity affected three of eight recipients; the rest lacked autoimmune or viral indications. Without induction therapy, subjects received standard immunosuppression until 12-24 months post-transplant. Study conclusions and caveats: Small, mixed patient groups and varying post-transplant times limit these conclusions.

A word on this clone: What it recognizes is unknown.

TCRdb's copy holds only in-frame clones and misses some; the assay was immunoSEQ multiplex PCR. The sample yields 68,000 or so clones, around 92% seen once. The CDR3 has 10 residues. Trimming pared 7 bases from V and 9 bases from J, leaving 6 bases between. Germline lookup yields CDR1 SNHLY and CDR2 FYNNEI. The chain uses TRBV2 and TRBJ2-2; D remains unclear. The source is a human patient who received a liver transplant. Part of the T cells may come from the graft donor. The sample in question was CD4+ T cells from blood, obtained approximately 27 months after liver transplant. The CDR3 is CASMARELFF. CDR3 in DNA: TGTGCCAGCATGGCCAGGGAGCTGTTTTTT.